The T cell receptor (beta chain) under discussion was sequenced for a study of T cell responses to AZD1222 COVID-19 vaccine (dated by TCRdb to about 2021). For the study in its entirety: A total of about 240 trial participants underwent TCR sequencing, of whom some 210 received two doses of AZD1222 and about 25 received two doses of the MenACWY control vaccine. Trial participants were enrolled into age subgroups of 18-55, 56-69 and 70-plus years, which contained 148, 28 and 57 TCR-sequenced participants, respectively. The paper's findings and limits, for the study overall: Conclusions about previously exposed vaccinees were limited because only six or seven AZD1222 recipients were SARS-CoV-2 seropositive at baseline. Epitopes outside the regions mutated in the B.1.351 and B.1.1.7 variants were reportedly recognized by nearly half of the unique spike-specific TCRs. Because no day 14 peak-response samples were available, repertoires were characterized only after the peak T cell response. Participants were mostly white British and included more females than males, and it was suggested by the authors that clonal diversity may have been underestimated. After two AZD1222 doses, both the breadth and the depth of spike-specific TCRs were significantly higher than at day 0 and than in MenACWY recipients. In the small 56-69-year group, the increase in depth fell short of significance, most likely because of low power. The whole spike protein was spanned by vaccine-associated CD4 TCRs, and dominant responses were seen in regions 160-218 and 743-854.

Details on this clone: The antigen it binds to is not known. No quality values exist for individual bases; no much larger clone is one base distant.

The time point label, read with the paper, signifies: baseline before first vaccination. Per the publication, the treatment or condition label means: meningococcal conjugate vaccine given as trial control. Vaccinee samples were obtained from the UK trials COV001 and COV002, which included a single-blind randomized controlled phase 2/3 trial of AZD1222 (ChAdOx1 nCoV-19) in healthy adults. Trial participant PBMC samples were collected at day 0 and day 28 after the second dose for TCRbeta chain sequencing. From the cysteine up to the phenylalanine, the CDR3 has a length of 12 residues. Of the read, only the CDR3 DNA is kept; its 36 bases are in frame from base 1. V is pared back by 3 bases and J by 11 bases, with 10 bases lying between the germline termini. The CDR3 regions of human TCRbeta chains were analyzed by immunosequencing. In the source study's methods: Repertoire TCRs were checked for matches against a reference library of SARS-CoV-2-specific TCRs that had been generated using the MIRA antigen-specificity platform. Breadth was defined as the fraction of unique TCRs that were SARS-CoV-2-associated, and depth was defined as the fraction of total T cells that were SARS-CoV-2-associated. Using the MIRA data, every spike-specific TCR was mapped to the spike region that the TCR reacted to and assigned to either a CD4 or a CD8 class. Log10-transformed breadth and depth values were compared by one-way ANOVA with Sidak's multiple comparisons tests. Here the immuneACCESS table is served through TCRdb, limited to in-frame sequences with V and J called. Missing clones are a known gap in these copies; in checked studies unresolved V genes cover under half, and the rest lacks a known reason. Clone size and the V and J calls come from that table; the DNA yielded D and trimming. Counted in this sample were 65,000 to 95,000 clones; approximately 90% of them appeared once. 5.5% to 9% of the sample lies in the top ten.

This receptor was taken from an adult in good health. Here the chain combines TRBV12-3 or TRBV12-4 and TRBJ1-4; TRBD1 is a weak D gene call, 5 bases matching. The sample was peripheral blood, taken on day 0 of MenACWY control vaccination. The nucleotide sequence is TGTGCCAGCAGTTTGGGGGTTTGGAAACTGTTTTTT. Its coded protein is CASSLGVWKLFF.